This T cell receptor beta chain was captured by sequencing in a study of blood T cell repertoires in COVID-19. Study-level information: The United States, Italy and Spain provided the acute and convalescent COVID-19 samples.

Produced via immunoSEQ multiplex PCR; TCRdb's table is partial and in-frame only. This table has some 90,000 clones, over 65% appearing once. Germline assignment: CDR1 KGHDR and CDR2 SFDVKD. V was pared by 5 bases and J by 8 bases, with 15 bases between. The CDR3 sequence is 14 residues long. Only one count was recorded for this clone. This chain links TRBV24-1 with TRBJ2-1, with D possibly matching TRBD2 (5 bases). Sequencing was performed on peripheral blood. This clonotype originated in a human donor in a cohort sampled during active COVID-19. The CDR3 region has the DNA TGTGCCACCAGTGGATCCTCGGGAATCGATGAGCAGTTCTTC. The encoded protein is CATSGSSGIDEQFF.